Presented here are 24 T cell receptor beta chains from one specimen sequenced in a study of cytomegalovirus exposure and HLA in healthy donors. It was with 60 Vbeta and 13 Jbeta primers that the PCR ran. The table came from immunoSEQ multiplex PCR; TCRdb's copy has only in-frame clones and leaves some out. This sample yields approximately 160,000 clones, of which 68% are seen a single time; around 2.8% belongs to the top ten. The sequencing sample was made of PBMCs. Receptors were obtained from a woman in her forties in good health and CMV-seropositive.

The chain is built from TRBV28 and TRBJ2-1; the D is unclear. The CDR3 runs to 14 residues. The germline CDR1 and CDR2 sequences are MDHEN and SYDVKM. Trimming removed 4 bases from V and 0 bases from J, with 7 bases in between. The CDR3 protein is CASSSMSSYNEQFF. The CDR3 DNA follows: TGTGCCAGCAGTTCGATGAGCTCCTACAATGAGCAGTTCTTC.

The chain uses TRBV7-9 and TRBJ1-2, with 7 bases fitting TRBD1. The CDR3 is 15 amino acids. V was clipped by 3 bases and J by 7 bases; unmatched bases: 11. CDR1 and CDR2 (germline): SEHNR, FQNEAQ (reference sequence). DNA for the CDR3: TGTGCCAGCAGCTTGGGAACGACAGGGTTGGGTGGCTACACCTTC. This sequence encodes CASSLGTTGLGGYTF.

This chain links TRBV2 with TRBJ2-7, with TRBD1 identical over 10 bases. Germline assignment: CDR1 SNHLY and CDR2 FYNNEI. Losses at the gene ends were 4 bases for V and 4 bases for J; bases not matched to a gene: 4. The CDR3 extends over 14 amino acids. In DNA, the CDR3 is TGTGCCAGCAGTGGGGGGACAGGGGCGTACGAGCAGTACTTC. Translated: CASSGGTGAYEQYF.

This clone was seen only a few times. The chain combines TRBV2 with TRBJ1-5, with 7 nucleotides matching TRBD1. Germline trimming cut 9 bases from V and 0 bases from J; bases unmatched to any gene: 5. Germline V CDR1 and CDR2: SNHLY, FYNNEI. The CDR3 is 14 residues long. The CDR3 coding sequence is TGTGCCAGTAACAGGGGCACTAGCAATCAGCCCCAGCATTTT. Its translation is CASNRGTSNQPQHF.

This chain connects TRBV29-1 to TRBJ1-1; D may be TRBD1 (6 bases). The germline V and J ends were trimmed by 6 bases and 11 bases, with 16 bases remaining between them. In germline, CDR1 is SQVTM, CDR2 ANQGSEA. The length of the CDR3 is 11 residues. The CDR3 region is CSVENARGAFF. For the CDR3, the DNA is TGCAGCGTCGAAAATGCTAGGGGGGCTTTCTTT.

CDR3 DNA sequence: TGTGCCAGCAGCCCTATAGCGGGGCCCTACGAGCAGTACTTC. Translation: CASSPIAGPYEQYF. The rearrangement uses TRBV7-2 and TRBJ2-7; 8 bases are shared with TRBD2. The ends lost 5 bases at V and 2 bases at J; junction bases unmatched: 5. Germline CDR1 is SGHTA and CDR2 is FQGNSA. There are 14 residues in the CDR3. The whole variable domain, remainder taken from reference TRBV7-2 and TRBJ2-7, is GAGVSQSPSNKVTEKGKDVELRCDPISGHTALYWYRQSLGQGLEFLIYFQGNSAPDKSGLPSDRFSAERTGGSVSTLTIQRTQQEDSAVYLCASSPIAGPYEQYFGPGTRLTVT.

The chain is built from TRBV27 and TRBJ1-1; D remains unclear. V was cut by 1 base and J by 1 base, with 10 bases left in between. This CDR3 has 15 amino acids. The V gene's germline CDR1 is MNHEY and CDR2 SMNVEV (reference sequence). CDR3 coding DNA: TGTGCCAGCAGTTTATTGGCAGGAGGGAACACTGAAGCTTTCTTT. This codes for CASSLLAGGNTEAFF.

The rearrangement uses TRBV7-9 and TRBJ2-1; 7 bases align to TRBD2. Germline-derived CDR1 and CDR2 are SEHNR and FQNEAQ (reference sequence). After removal of 1 base from V and 4 bases from J, the junction contained 7 bases not matched to a gene. The CDR3 has 16 residues. CDR3 residues: CASSLVTSALYNEQFF. CDR3 sequence (DNA): TGTGCCAGCAGCTTAGTTACTAGCGCCCTATACAATGAGCAGTTCTTC.

This clone was observed a few times. This rearrangement joins TRBV12-1 to TRBJ1-5; TRBD1, the table's D call, lacks a check against the DNA. TRBV12-1 is reported as a pseudogene. This CDR3 comprises 16 residues. The CDR3 is CASSTRTASWEQPQHF. The CDR3 DNA sequence: TGTGCCAGCAGCACAAGGACAGCCTCCTGGGAGCAGCCCCAGCATTTT.

In its sample, this clone was seen a few times. This sequence joins TRBV9 and TRBJ2-1, with D unresolved. V lost 0 bases, J lost 7 bases, and 11 bases lay in between. CDR1 is SGDLS, CDR2 YYNGEE, per germline. This CDR3 comprises 14 residues. The DNA of the CDR3 is TGTGCCAGCAGCGTAGCGAGCGAATCTAATGAGCAGTTCTTC. It codes for CASSVASESNEQFF.

As DNA, the CDR3 is TGTGCCAGCAGCCAAGATCTAGCGGCCAACTCCTACGAGCAGTACTTC. This encodes CASSQDLAANSYEQYF. The chain carries TRBV4-2 and TRBJ2-7; 7 nucleotides align to TRBD2. Germline values: CDR1 LGHNA, CDR2 YNFKEQ. Trimming removed 0 bases from V and 0 bases from J; junction bases left unmatched: 5. The CDR3 consists of 16 residues.

This chain joins TRBV7-2 and TRBJ2-5; D may be TRBD2 (7 bases). Germline V lookup: CDR1 SGHTA, CDR2 FQGNSA. V was trimmed by 5 bases and J by 5 bases, leaving 21 bases between them. CDR3 length: 16 amino acids. CDR3 coding DNA: TGTGCCAGCAGCCCTCTCGGGGGCGGGAGTTGGGAGACCCAGTACTTC. Translation gives CASSPLGGGSWETQYF.

The V call is TRBV6-1, the J call TRBJ2-7; D is unclear. There are 13 residues in the CDR3. Germline loops: CDR1 MNHNS, CDR2 SASEGT. Trimming left V 8 bases short and J 2 bases short, with 13 bases between. For the CDR3, the DNA is TGTGCCAGCGGCTCGACTGCAGCCTACGAGCAGTACTTC. Translating gives CASGSTAAYEQYF.

The CDR3 nucleotides are TGTGCCAGCAGTCGCCAAGCGGGTACGCAGTATTTT. This encodes CASSRQAGTQYF. This chain uses TRBV28 with TRBJ2-3; maybe TRBD2 (6 bases). Between the trimmed V and J ends, which lost 5 bases and 8 bases, there was a span of 11 bases. There are 12 residues in the CDR3. Germline-derived CDR1 and CDR2 are MDHEN and SYDVKM. Based on the CDR3 plus reference TRBV28 and TRBJ2-3, the full variable domain is DVKVTQSSRYLVKRTGEKVFLECVQDMDHENMFWYRQDPGLGLRLIYFSYDVKMKEKGDIPEGYSVSREKKERFSLILESASTNQTSMYLCASSRQAGTQYFGPGTRLTVL.

Details on this clone: This CDR3 is missing its conserved last phenylalanine or tryptophan, likely due to a read error. Because the CDR3's place on the DNA is in doubt, the DNA is left out and the CDR3 is given as listed by TCRdb. The chain links TRBV10-3 to TRBJ1-1; the tabulated D call, TRBD1, remains unverified against the DNA. Germline V lookup: CDR1 ENHRY, CDR2 SYGVKD. The CDR3 has 13 residues if both end residues are counted. The CDR3 here is CAIRAPGVTEHLG.

The rearrangement uses TRBV5-4 and TRBJ2-1; 14 bases align to TRBD2. Losses at the gene ends were 2 bases for V and 8 bases for J; bases not matched to a gene: 3. The CDR3 has 15 residues. Germline V gene lookup returns CDR1 SGHNT and CDR2 YYREEE (reference sequence). The CDR3 DNA follows: TGTGCCAGCAGCTTAGGGACTAGCGGGAGCTATGAGCAGTTCTTC. Translating it yields CASSLGTSGSYEQFF.

CDR3 nucleotides: TGTGCCAGCAGCCCGAACAGGGGTGAAAAACTGTTTTTT. Protein product: CASSPNRGEKLFF. V and J are TRBV11-2 and TRBJ1-4; TRBD1 aligns across 7 bases. Germline CDR1 SGHAT, CDR2 FQNNGV. V gave up 5 bases and J gave up 7 bases; unmatched junction bases: 4. The CDR3 runs to 13 residues.

The J gene is TRBJ2-2, the V gene TRBV4-2; 14 bases match TRBD2. The length of the CDR3 is 18 residues. V lost 1 base and J lost 4; bases outside the gene matches: 5. Germline CDR1 reads LGHNA; CDR2 reads YNFKEQ. The CDR3 coding sequence is TGTGCCAGCAGCCAAGGACTAGCGGGGGGGCGGGTCACCGGGGAGCTGTTTTTT. Translating it yields CASSQGLAGGRVTGELFF.

This clone has only a few counts. The chain employs TRBV13 and TRBJ2-7; D possibly corresponds to TRBD1 (6 bases). The CDR3 is 16 amino acids. V lost 7 bases and J 0 bases, leaving 19 bases between the germline ends. CDR1 and CDR2 from the germline V gene are PRHDT and FYEKMQ (reference sequence). The CDR3 DNA sequence: TGTGCCAGCACCTCTCGCAGGGGTTTAAGCTCCTACGAGCAGTACTTC. Its protein product is CASTSRRGLSSYEQYF.

The V call is TRBV5-1, the J call TRBJ2-3; the match to TRBD1 covers 7 bases. CDR1 and CDR2 (germline): SGHRS, YFSETQ. The CDR3 is made up of 16 amino acids. Losses at the gene ends were 4 bases for V and 1 base for J; bases not matched to a gene: 9. CDR3 protein: CASSPERQGGTDTQYF. In DNA form, the CDR3 reads TGCGCCAGCAGCCCTGAAAGACAGGGCGGCACAGATACGCAGTATTTT. The entire variable domain, with the rest obtained from reference TRBV5-1 and TRBJ2-3, is as follows: KAGVTQTPRYLIKTRGQQVTLSCSPISGHRSVSWYQQTPGQGLQFLFEYFSETQRNKGNFPGRFSGRQFSNSRSEMNVSTLELGDSALYLCASSPERQGGTDTQYFGPGTRLTVL.

This clone appeared a few times. The chain recombines TRBV5-5 with TRBJ2-7; perhaps TRBD2 as D (5 bases). Trimming stripped 2 bases from V and 2 bases from J, with 11 bases between. From germline, CDR1 is SGHKS and CDR2 YYEKEE (reference sequence). The length of the CDR3 is 14 residues. DNA of the CDR3: TGTGCCAGCAGCTTCCCGGCGGGTACCTACGAGCAGTACTTC. Protein sequence: CASSFPAGTYEQYF.

The V call is TRBV19, the J call TRBJ1-1; 8 positions match TRBD1. The germline gives CDR1 LNHDA, CDR2 SQIVND (reference sequence). The CDR3 loop spans 15 amino acids. With 10 bases clipped from V and 0 bases from J, the junction kept 10 bases outside the gene matches. CDR3 protein: CATTTGANMNTEAFF. The CDR3 region has the DNA TGTGCCACCACGACAGGGGCCAACATGAACACTGAAGCTTTCTTT.

This clone showed up just a few times. This chain connects TRBV27 to TRBJ1-1; D unresolved. There are 15 residues in the CDR3. V lost 3 bases and J 2 bases, leaving 13 bases between the germline ends. Germline CDR1 reads MNHEY; CDR2 reads SMNVEV (reference sequence). The CDR3 region is CASSLGGPGNTEAFF. The CDR3 nucleotides read TGTGCCAGCAGTTTGGGAGGCCCGGGAAACACTGAAGCTTTCTTT.

V is TRBV18 and J is TRBJ1-2; D not resolved. This CDR3 is built from 16 residues. Germline assignment: CDR1 KGHSH and CDR2 LQKENI. V was clipped by 5 bases and J by 5 bases, with 21 bases between them. The CDR3 is CASSLQTESGGYGYTF. The CDR3 DNA reads as TGTGCCAGCTCATTGCAAACCGAATCGGGAGGTTATGGCTACACCTTC.